The rows below give T cell receptor beta chains drawn from one sample of a study of blood T cell repertoires in COVID-19. Sequencing was performed with immunoSEQ multiplex PCR; in TCRdb, only in-frame clones are kept and a portion is missing. This table holds fewer than 200,000 clones, roughly 72% found once. The source material was peripheral blood. The receptor set was obtained from a woman aged 80 or over with acute or convalescent COVID-19. Both conserved end residues are part of each CDR3. A D gene is named only where the DNA matches it firmly.

j_call: TRBJ1-1; d_call: .; v_call: TRBV18; cdr3_aa: CASSPRTENTEAFF
j_call: TRBJ2-4; d_call: .; v_call: TRBV12-3/TRBV12-4; cdr3_aa: CASSATGNIQYF
j_call: TRBJ1-6; d_call: .; v_call: TRBV2; cdr3_aa: CAKGGDFYNSPLHF
j_call: TRBJ2-7; d_call: .; v_call: TRBV7-2; cdr3_aa: CASSLLFRGSRYEQYF
j_call: TRBJ2-1; d_call: .; v_call: TRBV3-1/TRBV3-2; cdr3_aa: CASSPLQNRAYNEQFF
j_call: TRBJ2-7; d_call: .; v_call: TRBV27; cdr3_aa: CATQGGTGDEQYF
j_call: TRBJ1-5; d_call: .; v_call: TRBV24-1; cdr3_aa: CATSTGGNQPQHF
j_call: TRBJ1-5; d_call: .; v_call: TRBV5-6; cdr3_aa: CASSGWVQRQPQHF
j_call: TRBJ1-1; d_call: TRBD1; v_call: TRBV27; cdr3_aa: CASSFRTGEETEAFF
j_call: TRBJ2-3; d_call: .; v_call: TRBV29-1; cdr3_aa: CSLVDHGGVGTQYF
j_call: TRBJ2-1; d_call: TRBD2; v_call: TRBV5-1; cdr3_aa: CASSLASGNNEQFF
j_call: TRBJ2-1; d_call: .; v_call: TRBV5-4; cdr3_aa: CASRKDSHNEQFF
j_call: TRBJ1-1; d_call: .; v_call: TRBV19; cdr3_aa: CASSPPSRQNTEAFF
j_call: TRBJ1-2; d_call: .; v_call: TRBV6-2/TRBV6-3; cdr3_aa: CASSQGGGYTF
j_call: TRBJ1-2; d_call: .; v_call: TRBV5-6; cdr3_aa: CASSEGTTGYTF
j_call: TRBJ1-1; d_call: .; v_call: TRBV5-1; cdr3_aa: CASSLETGPYLNTEAFF
j_call: TRBJ2-1; d_call: TRBD2; v_call: TRBV5-1; cdr3_aa: CASLGLGGYNEQFF
j_call: TRBJ1-2; d_call: .; v_call: TRBV27; cdr3_aa: CASRQGGKGYTF
j_call: TRBJ1-5; d_call: TRBD1; v_call: TRBV19; cdr3_aa: CASSLTGGNQPQHF
j_call: TRBJ1-2; d_call: .; v_call: TRBV10-1; cdr3_aa: CATLTCDNYGYTF
j_call: TRBJ1-2; d_call: .; v_call: TRBV6-8; cdr3_aa: CASSNGGYTF
j_call: TRBJ1-6; d_call: .; v_call: TRBV3-1/TRBV3-2; cdr3_aa: CASSVQGFRSPLHF
j_call: TRBJ1-1; d_call: .; v_call: TRBV6-6; cdr3_aa: CASSYRTVNTEAFF
j_call: TRBJ2-7; d_call: TRBD1; v_call: TRBV25-1; cdr3_aa: CASSPGQNLYEQYF
j_call: TRBJ2-2; d_call: .; v_call: TRBV7-7; cdr3_aa: CASSSRSAGSTGELFF
j_call: TRBJ2-3; d_call: TRBD2; v_call: TRBV19; cdr3_aa: CASTLAERGYTQYF
j_call: TRBJ1-2; d_call: TRBD1; v_call: TRBV7-8; cdr3_aa: CASSQDRDYGYTF
j_call: TRBJ1-5; d_call: TRBD1; v_call: TRBV6-2/TRBV6-3; cdr3_aa: CASSDRVGNQPQHF
j_call: TRBJ2-7; d_call: .; v_call: TRBV12-5; cdr3_aa: CASGFNSYEQYF
j_call: TRBJ2-5; d_call: .; v_call: TRBV27; cdr3_aa: CASSSLSGSQETQYF
j_call: TRBJ1-1; d_call: .; v_call: TRBV6-1; cdr3_aa: CASSERLAGTEAFF
j_call: TRBJ1-4; d_call: .; v_call: TRBV29-1; cdr3_aa: CSVELRTRFNEKLFF
j_call: TRBJ1-6; d_call: .; v_call: TRBV10-3; cdr3_aa: CAISEETSRDPDNSPLHF
j_call: TRBJ1-4; d_call: .; v_call: TRBV5-1; cdr3_aa: CASSRNPGETNEKLFF
j_call: TRBJ1-2; d_call: TRBD1; v_call: TRBV2; cdr3_aa: CASRPTGIGYGYTF
j_call: TRBJ1-5; d_call: .; v_call: TRBV7-9; cdr3_aa: CASSLVTTAGNQPQHF
j_call: TRBJ1-5; d_call: .; v_call: TRBV3-1/TRBV3-2; cdr3_aa: CASSQGGGQPQHF
j_call: TRBJ2-3; d_call: .; v_call: TRBV7-3; cdr3_aa: CASSLDYSTDTQYF
j_call: TRBJ1-5; d_call: .; v_call: TRBV7-9; cdr3_aa: CASSSGGNQPQHF
j_call: TRBJ1-2; d_call: .; v_call: TRBV13; cdr3_aa: CASSFSERGYGYTF
j_call: TRBJ2-3; d_call: TRBD2; v_call: TRBV19; cdr3_aa: CASRLAGGGTDTQYF
j_call: TRBJ2-1; d_call: .; v_call: TRBV6-4; cdr3_aa: CASTREAAGNEQFF
j_call: TRBJ2-7; d_call: .; v_call: TRBV19; cdr3_aa: CASSIVQGSYEQYF
j_call: TRBJ1-3; d_call: .; v_call: TRBV30; cdr3_aa: CAWSHDTSGNTIYF
j_call: TRBJ2-3; d_call: .; v_call: TRBV9; cdr3_aa: CASSVVGAADTQYF
j_call: TRBJ2-7; d_call: TRBD1; v_call: TRBV3-1/TRBV3-2; cdr3_aa: CASSHRPSQGRSYEQYF
j_call: TRBJ2-1; d_call: .; v_call: TRBV7-2; cdr3_aa: CASSSQRVEQFF
j_call: TRBJ2-4; d_call: TRBD2; v_call: TRBV6-5; cdr3_aa: CAGRGDGLAKNIQYF
j_call: TRBJ2-5; d_call: .; v_call: TRBV28; cdr3_aa: CASTRGRQETQYF
j_call: TRBJ2-3; d_call: TRBD2; v_call: TRBV5-6; cdr3_aa: CASSYLAGGGTDTQYF
j_call: TRBJ2-1; d_call: .; v_call: TRBV7-6; cdr3_aa: CASSLGGHLSSYNEQFF
j_call: TRBJ1-1; d_call: .; v_call: TRBV7-3; cdr3_aa: CASSLNEGDTEAFF
j_call: TRBJ1-1; d_call: .; v_call: TRBV14; cdr3_aa: CASSQNQGSTEAFF
j_call: TRBJ2-5; d_call: TRBD2; v_call: TRBV7-8; cdr3_aa: CASSPQGAGGFGTQYF
j_call: TRBJ2-2; d_call: TRBD2; v_call: TRBV11-2; cdr3_aa: CASSLEASGDTGELFF
j_call: TRBJ1-4; d_call: .; v_call: TRBV7-9; cdr3_aa: CASSLASGPATNEKLFF
j_call: TRBJ2-1; d_call: TRBD2; v_call: TRBV11-2; cdr3_aa: CASSLDQSSGSIDNEQFF
j_call: TRBJ2-5; d_call: .; v_call: TRBV10-2; cdr3_aa: CASSESSPQETQYF